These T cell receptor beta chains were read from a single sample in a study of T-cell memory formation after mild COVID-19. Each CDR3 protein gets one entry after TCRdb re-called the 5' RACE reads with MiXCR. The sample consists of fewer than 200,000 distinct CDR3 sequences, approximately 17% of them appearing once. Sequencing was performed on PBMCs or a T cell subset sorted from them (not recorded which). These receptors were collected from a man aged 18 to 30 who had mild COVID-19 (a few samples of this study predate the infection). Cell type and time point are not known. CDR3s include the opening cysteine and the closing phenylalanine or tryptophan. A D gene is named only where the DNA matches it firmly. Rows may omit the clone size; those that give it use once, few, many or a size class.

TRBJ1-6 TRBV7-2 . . CASSLLRNSPLHF TGTGCCAGCAGTTTACTCCGGAATTCACCCCTCCACTTT
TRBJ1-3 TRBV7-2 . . CASSTFGPGNTIYF TGTGCCAGCAGTACCTTTGGGCCCGGAAACACCATATATTTT
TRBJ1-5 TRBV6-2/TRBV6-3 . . CASRGAWGPPGDQPQHF TGTGCCAGCAGAGGAGCATGGGGCCCCCCAGGCGATCAGCCCCAGCATTTT
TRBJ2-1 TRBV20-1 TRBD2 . CSARLSGDSYNEQFF TGCAGTGCTAGACTAAGCGGGGATTCCTACAATGAGCAGTTCTTC
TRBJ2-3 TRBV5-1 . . CASSLSPGADTQYF TGCGCCAGCAGCTTGTCCCCTGGAGCAGATACGCAGTATTTT
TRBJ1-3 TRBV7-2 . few CASSTGLTIYF TGTGCCAGCAGCACGGGTTTGACCATATATTTT
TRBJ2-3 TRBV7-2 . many CASSLVGATDTQYF TGTGCCAGCAGCTTAGTGGGCGCCACAGATACGCAGTATTTT
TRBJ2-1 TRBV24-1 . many CATAPAGSYNEQFF TGTGCCACCGCCCCCGCCGGCTCCTACAATGAGCAGTTCTTC
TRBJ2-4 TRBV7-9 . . CASSLLGTSTNIQYF TGTGCCAGCAGCTTATTGGGAACTAGCACGAACATTCAGTACTTC
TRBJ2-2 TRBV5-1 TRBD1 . CASSVQGTGELFF TGCGCCAGCAGCGTACAGGGGACCGGGGAGCTGTTTTTT
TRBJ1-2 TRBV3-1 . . CASSQGIPYGYTF TGTGCCAGCAGCCAAGGTATACCTTATGGCTACACCTTC
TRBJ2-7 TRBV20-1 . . CSFLFGGAPSYEQYF TGCAGTTTCCTTTTTGGGGGGGCCCCCTCCTACGAGCAGTACTTC
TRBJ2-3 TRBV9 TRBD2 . CASSVEGGGYGDTQYF TGTGCCAGCAGCGTAGAAGGCGGGGGATACGGGGATACGCAGTATTTT
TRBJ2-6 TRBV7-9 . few CASSLRAGRVSGANVLTF TGTGCCAGCAGCTTAAGGGCAGGCAGGGTGAGTGGGGCCAACGTCCTGACTTTC
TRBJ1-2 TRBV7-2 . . CASSLLDSGGFYGYTF TGTGCCAGCAGCTTATTGGATAGCGGGGGCTTTTATGGCTACACCTTC
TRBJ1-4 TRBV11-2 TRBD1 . CASSSGTGPEKLFF TGTGCCAGCAGCTCCGGGACAGGGCCTGAAAAACTGTTTTTT
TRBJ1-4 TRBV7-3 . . CASSFCRTRSNEKLFF TGTGCCAGCAGCTTCTGTCGGACACGGAGTAATGAAAAACTGTTTTTT
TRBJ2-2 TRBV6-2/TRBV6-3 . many CASRRVANTGELFF TGTGCCTCACGCCGGGTGGCAAACACCGGGGAGCTGTTTTTT
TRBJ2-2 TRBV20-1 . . CSADSHTGELFF TGCAGTGCTGACAGTCACACCGGGGAGCTGTTTTTT
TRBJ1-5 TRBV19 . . CASTPDVFFGNQPQHF TGTGCCAGTACCCCAGATGTTTTCTTTGGCAATCAGCCCCAGCATTTT
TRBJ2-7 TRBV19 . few CASNPNPLQDEQYF TGTGCCAGTAACCCAAATCCCTTACAGGACGAGCAGTACTTC
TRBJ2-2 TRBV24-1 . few CATRVSDTGELFF TGTGCCACCAGAGTCTCGGACACCGGGGAGCTGTTTTTT
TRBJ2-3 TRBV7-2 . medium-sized CASSSTRVGDTQYF TGTGCCAGCAGCTCGACCAGGGTCGGAGATACGCAGTATTTT
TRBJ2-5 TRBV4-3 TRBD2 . CASSQDKASGQETQYF TGCGCCAGCAGCCAAGATAAGGCTAGCGGCCAAGAGACCCAGTACTTC
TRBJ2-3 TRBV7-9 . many CASSSLAESTDTQYF TGTGCCAGCAGCTCATTAGCGGAGAGCACAGATACGCAGTATTTT
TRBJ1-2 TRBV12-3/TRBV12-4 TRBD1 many CASSRTGALRGYTF TGTGCCAGCAGTCGGACAGGGGCGCTTCGGGGCTACACCTTC
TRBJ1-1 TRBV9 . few CASSVQDYPGTEAFF TGTGCCAGCAGCGTACAGGATTACCCGGGGACTGAAGCTTTCTTT
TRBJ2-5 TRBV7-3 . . CASSPNQGFLDQETQYF TGTGCCAGCAGTCCCAACCAGGGCTTTCTTGACCAAGAGACCCAGTACTTC
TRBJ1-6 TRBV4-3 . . CASSQERRSSPLHF TGCGCCAGCAGCCAAGAGAGGAGAAGTTCACCCCTCCACTTT
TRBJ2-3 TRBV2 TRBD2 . CASSKTSVADTQYF TGTGCCAGCAGTAAAACTAGCGTGGCAGATACGCAGTATTTT
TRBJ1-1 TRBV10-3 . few CAIRTNEMNTEAFF TGTGCCATCAGGACTAATGAGATGAACACTGAAGCTTTCTTT
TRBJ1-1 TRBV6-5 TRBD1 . CASSKISGTGNTEAFF TGTGCCAGCAGTAAAATTTCCGGGACAGGTAACACTGAAGCTTTCTTT
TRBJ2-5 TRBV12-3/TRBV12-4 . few CASSSRGFETQYF TGTGCCAGCAGTTCCAGGGGATTCGAGACCCAGTACTTC
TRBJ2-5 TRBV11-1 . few CASSFTGPAQYF TGTGCCAGCAGCTTTACGGGACCAGCCCAGTACTTC
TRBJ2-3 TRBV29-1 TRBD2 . CSTRGTSGITDTQYF TGCAGCACCCGAGGGACTAGCGGGATCACAGATACGCAGTATTTT